This is a list of T cell receptor beta chains from one sample in a study of OX40 agonist ivuxolimab in advanced cancers. Repertoires were generated with immunoSEQ multiplex PCR, while TCRdb's copy carries only in-frame clones and drops some. The data hold 10,000 to 13,000 clones, with 80% observed a single time. The source was CD4+ or CD8+ T cells sorted from blood, collected in a trial of the OX40 agonist ivuxolimab. These receptors all come from an adult with an advanced solid tumor such as melanoma, head and neck, liver or kidney cancer. Both conserved end residues are part of each CDR3. A D gene is named only where the DNA matches it firmly. The size entry is marked missing in some rows and otherwise reads once, few, many or a size class.

CDR3aa: CASSLAGGLGETQYF
CDR3nt: TGTGCCAGCAGCTTAGCTGGAGGGTTGGGGGAGACCCAGTACTTC
j_gene: TRBJ2-5
abundance: once
len: 15
d_gene: NA
v_gene: TRBV7-6

CDR3aa: CASSLGQGNYEQYF
CDR3nt: TGTGCCAGCAGCCTGGGACAGGGAAATTACGAGCAGTACTTC
j_gene: TRBJ2-7
abundance: once
len: 14
d_gene: TRBD1
v_gene: TRBV11-2

CDR3aa: CASNRQGGNYGYTF
CDR3nt: TGTGCCAGCAACCGACAGGGGGGTAACTATGGCTACACCTTC
j_gene: TRBJ1-2
abundance: few
len: 14
d_gene: TRBD1
v_gene: TRBV6-1

CDR3aa: CASSQGSRDTQYF
CDR3nt: TGTGCCAGCAGCCAAGGAAGTAGGGATACGCAGTATTTT
j_gene: TRBJ2-3
abundance: NA
len: 13
d_gene: NA
v_gene: TRBV4-2

CDR3aa: CASSNSPIGLAGSSSYNEQFF
CDR3nt: TGTGCCAGCAGCAATAGCCCAATCGGACTAGCGGGAAGCAGCTCCTACAATGAGCAGTTCTTC
j_gene: TRBJ2-1
abundance: NA
len: 21
d_gene: NA
v_gene: TRBV21-1

CDR3aa: CASLAGNSGGSTTSYNEQFF
CDR3nt: TGTGCCAGCTTAGCCGGAAATAGCGGGGGGTCCACTACTTCCTACAATGAGCAGTTCTTC
j_gene: TRBJ2-1
abundance: NA
len: 20
d_gene: TRBD2
v_gene: TRBV2

CDR3aa: CASSDIEASGRDYNEQFF
CDR3nt: TGCGCCAGCAGTGACATCGAGGCTAGCGGGAGGGACTACAATGAGCAGTTCTTC
j_gene: TRBJ2-1
abundance: once
len: 18
d_gene: TRBD2
v_gene: TRBV10-2

CDR3aa: CASSLGDEQFF
CDR3nt: TGTGCCAGCAGTTTGGGAGACGAGCAGTTCTTC
j_gene: TRBJ2-1
abundance: NA
len: 11
d_gene: NA
v_gene: TRBV27

CDR3aa: CASRNPSGETQYF
CDR3nt: TGTGCCAGCAGAAACCCCTCAGGGGAGACCCAGTACTTC
j_gene: TRBJ2-5
abundance: NA
len: 13
d_gene: NA
v_gene: TRBV6-1

CDR3aa: CASSQETSGGPYTQYF
CDR3nt: TGTGCCAGCAGCCAAGAAACCAGCGGGGGGCCTTATACGCAGTATTTT
j_gene: TRBJ2-3
abundance: NA
len: 16
d_gene: TRBD2
v_gene: TRBV4-2

CDR3aa: CAISESFGSGANVLTF
CDR3nt: TGTGCCATCAGTGAGTCCTTCGGGTCTGGGGCCAACGTCCTGACTTTC
j_gene: TRBJ2-6
abundance: medium-sized
len: 16
d_gene: NA
v_gene: TRBV10-3

CDR3aa: CSVISYTEAFF
CDR3nt: TGCAGCGTTATCAGTTACACTGAAGCTTTCTTT
j_gene: TRBJ1-1
abundance: few
len: 11
d_gene: NA
v_gene: TRBV29-1

CDR3aa: CASSYSQGSGYTF
CDR3nt: TGTGCCAGCAGTTACTCCCAGGGTTCAGGCTACACCTTC
j_gene: TRBJ1-2
abundance: NA
len: 13
d_gene: NA
v_gene: TRBV6-6

CDR3aa: CATTGGNEQFF
CDR3nt: TGTGCCACCACTGGTGGCAATGAGCAGTTCTTC
j_gene: TRBJ2-1
abundance: NA
len: 11
d_gene: NA
v_gene: TRBV2

CDR3aa: CASSLLGQYTEAFF
CDR3nt: TGTGCCAGCAGTTTATTGGGACAGTACACTGAAGCTTTCTTT
j_gene: TRBJ1-1
abundance: NA
len: 14
d_gene: TRBD1
v_gene: TRBV27

CDR3aa: CASSDVAGYEQYF
CDR3nt: TGTGCCAGCAGTGATGTAGCCGGCTACGAGCAGTACTTC
j_gene: TRBJ2-7
abundance: NA
len: 13
d_gene: NA
v_gene: TRBV2

CDR3aa: CARSFVSRHGYTF
CDR3nt: TGTGCCAGAAGCTTCGTTAGCAGGCATGGCTACACCTTC
j_gene: TRBJ1-2
abundance: NA
len: 13
d_gene: NA
v_gene: TRBV5-3

CDR3aa: CASSSTANYGYTF
CDR3nt: TGTGCCAGCAGCTCGACAGCTAACTATGGCTACACCTTC
j_gene: TRBJ1-2
abundance: NA
len: 13
d_gene: NA
v_gene: TRBV7-9

CDR3aa: CASRGGRDYEQYF
CDR3nt: TGTGCCTCCCGGGGTGGGAGGGACTACGAGCAGTACTTC
j_gene: TRBJ2-7
abundance: NA
len: 13
d_gene: TRBD2
v_gene: TRBV2

CDR3aa: CASSSTGGYEQYF
CDR3nt: TGTGCCAGCAGCTCGACGGGGGGATACGAGCAGTACTTC
j_gene: TRBJ2-7
abundance: few
len: 13
d_gene: TRBD2
v_gene: TRBV7-8

CDR3aa: CASGSATGWSNQPQHF
CDR3nt: TGTGCCAGTGGGAGCGCGACAGGGTGGAGCAATCAGCCCCAGCATTTT
j_gene: TRBJ1-5
abundance: NA
len: 16
d_gene: TRBD1
v_gene: TRBV19

CDR3aa: CASSLETPGTGTYEQYF
CDR3nt: TGTGCCAGCAGCTTAGAGACGCCGGGGACAGGAACCTACGAGCAGTACTTC
j_gene: TRBJ2-7
abundance: NA
len: 17
d_gene: TRBD1
v_gene: TRBV11-1

CDR3aa: CSVDGIGYGYTF
CDR3nt: TGCAGCGTTGACGGGATTGGGTATGGCTACACCTTC
j_gene: TRBJ1-2
abundance: NA
len: 12
d_gene: NA
v_gene: TRBV29-1

CDR3aa: CASSPWGAGNEQFF
CDR3nt: TGCGCCAGCAGCCCATGGGGGGCAGGGAATGAGCAGTTCTTC
j_gene: TRBJ2-1
abundance: NA
len: 14
d_gene: NA
v_gene: TRBV5-1

CDR3aa: CASSGTSGGASTDTQYF
CDR3nt: TGTGCCAGCAGTGGGACTAGCGGGGGGGCTAGCACAGATACGCAGTATTTT
j_gene: TRBJ2-3
abundance: NA
len: 17
d_gene: TRBD2
v_gene: TRBV2

CDR3aa: CAWSVSGLDTEAFF
CDR3nt: TGTGCCTGGAGTGTTTCGGGGTTGGACACTGAAGCTTTCTTT
j_gene: TRBJ1-1
abundance: NA
len: 14
d_gene: NA
v_gene: TRBV30

CDR3aa: CASSPGGGWAEAFF
CDR3nt: TGTGCCAGCTCACCAGGAGGGGGCTGGGCTGAAGCTTTCTTT
j_gene: TRBJ1-1
abundance: NA
len: 14
d_gene: TRBD1
v_gene: TRBV18

CDR3aa: CSVDEEVATPEQYF
CDR3nt: TGCAGCGTTGATGAGGAGGTGGCCACGCCGGAGCAGTACTTC
j_gene: TRBJ2-7
abundance: once
len: 14
d_gene: NA
v_gene: TRBV29-1

CDR3aa: CASSGGLGTEAFF
CDR3nt: TGTGCCAGCAGCGGTGGGTTAGGCACTGAAGCTTTCTTT
j_gene: TRBJ1-1
abundance: medium-sized
len: 13
d_gene: NA
v_gene: TRBV9

CDR3aa: CASRGRGPETQYF
CDR3nt: TGTGCCAGCCGGGGGCGGGGGCCAGAGACCCAGTACTTC
j_gene: TRBJ2-5
abundance: NA
len: 13
d_gene: NA
v_gene: TRBV2

CDR3aa: CASSLWGEGISGNTIYF
CDR3nt: TGTGCCAGCAGCTTGTGGGGAGAAGGGATCTCTGGAAACACCATATATTTT
j_gene: TRBJ1-3
abundance: NA
len: 17
d_gene: NA
v_gene: TRBV5-8

CDR3aa: CASSYSARGNTEAFF
CDR3nt: TGTGCCAGCAGTTACTCCGCCCGGGGAAACACTGAAGCTTTCTTT
j_gene: TRBJ1-1
abundance: NA
len: 15
d_gene: NA
v_gene: TRBV6-5

CDR3aa: CASSPDRNTGELFF
CDR3nt: TGTGCCAGCAGCCCGGACAGAAACACCGGGGAGCTGTTTTTT
j_gene: TRBJ2-2
abundance: once
len: 14
d_gene: NA
v_gene: TRBV11-3

CDR3aa: CASSQEEGGTFRHEQYF
CDR3nt: TGTGCCAGCAGCCAAGAGGAGGGGGGGACCTTTCGTCACGAGCAGTACTTC
j_gene: TRBJ2-7
abundance: NA
len: 17
d_gene: NA
v_gene: TRBV4-2

CDR3aa: CASSPRNSGANVLTF
CDR3nt: TGTGCCAGCAGTCCGCGTAACTCTGGGGCCAACGTCCTGACTTTC
j_gene: TRBJ2-6
abundance: NA
len: 15
d_gene: NA
v_gene: TRBV6-4

CDR3aa: CASTALNYGYTF
CDR3nt: TGTGCCAGTACGGCGCTCAACTATGGCTACACCTTC
j_gene: TRBJ1-2
abundance: once
len: 12
d_gene: NA
v_gene: TRBV19

CDR3aa: CSVIASGNNEQFF
CDR3nt: TGCAGCGTTATTGCTAGCGGGAACAATGAGCAGTTCTTC
j_gene: TRBJ2-1
abundance: medium-sized
len: 13
d_gene: TRBD2
v_gene: TRBV29-1

CDR3aa: CASSYYPAEYTQYF
CDR3nt: TGTGCCAGCAGTTACTATCCAGCCGAATATACGCAGTATTTT
j_gene: TRBJ2-3
abundance: NA
len: 14
d_gene: NA
v_gene: TRBV6-5

CDR3aa: CASSMVGRTYEQYF
CDR3nt: TGTGCCAGCAGTATGGTCGGACGGACCTACGAGCAGTACTTC
j_gene: TRBJ2-7
abundance: NA
len: 14
d_gene: NA
v_gene: TRBV27

CDR3aa: CASSVGDTGELFF
CDR3nt: TGTGCCAGCAGCGTAGGGGACACCGGGGAGCTGTTTTTT
j_gene: TRBJ2-2
abundance: NA
len: 13
d_gene: NA
v_gene: TRBV9

CDR3aa: CASSSSGAPQETQYF
CDR3nt: TGTGCTAGCAGCTCTAGCGGGGCCCCTCAAGAGACCCAGTACTTC
j_gene: TRBJ2-5
abundance: once
len: 15
d_gene: TRBD2
v_gene: TRBV7-7

CDR3aa: CASSYGDSEAFF
CDR3nt: TGTGCCAGCAGTTACGGGGACAGTGAAGCTTTCTTT
j_gene: TRBJ1-1
abundance: NA
len: 12
d_gene: TRBD1
v_gene: TRBV27

CDR3aa: CASSKQGAMENIQYF
CDR3nt: TGTGCCAGCAGCAAACAGGGGGCGATGGAAAACATTCAGTACTTC
j_gene: TRBJ2-4
abundance: NA
len: 15
d_gene: TRBD1
v_gene: TRBV13

CDR3aa: CSTGTSYEQYF
CDR3nt: TGCAGCACAGGGACCTCCTACGAGCAGTACTTC
j_gene: TRBJ2-7
abundance: NA
len: 11
d_gene: NA
v_gene: TRBV29-1

CDR3aa: CASSGGLAGSYEQYF
CDR3nt: TGTGCCAGCAGTGGGGGACTAGCGGGATCCTACGAGCAGTACTTC
j_gene: TRBJ2-7
abundance: NA
len: 15
d_gene: TRBD2
v_gene: TRBV6-6

CDR3aa: CASSYSDSSYEQYF
CDR3nt: TGTGCCAGCAGTTACTCGGACAGCTCCTACGAGCAGTACTTC
j_gene: TRBJ2-7
abundance: NA
len: 14
d_gene: NA
v_gene: TRBV6-5

CDR3aa: CASSPLAQRGGGTQYF
CDR3nt: TGCGCCAGCAGCCCCTTGGCCCAGCGGGGGGGAGGTACGCAGTATTTT
j_gene: TRBJ2-3
abundance: few
len: 16
d_gene: TRBD2
v_gene: TRBV5-1

CDR3aa: CASSLAFSGVNEQFF
CDR3nt: TGCGCCAGCAGCTTGGCCTTCTCGGGAGTCAATGAGCAGTTCTTC
j_gene: TRBJ2-1
abundance: NA
len: 15
d_gene: NA
v_gene: TRBV5-1

CDR3aa: CASSYSGGYKSDEQFF
CDR3nt: TGTGCCAGTAGTTATAGCGGGGGGTACAAGAGCGATGAGCAGTTCTTC
j_gene: TRBJ2-1
abundance: NA
len: 16
d_gene: TRBD2
v_gene: TRBV19

CDR3aa: CATSREGAGGWEQYF
CDR3nt: TGTGCCACCAGCAGAGAGGGGGCCGGGGGATGGGAGCAGTACTTC
j_gene: TRBJ2-7
abundance: few
len: 15
d_gene: NA
v_gene: TRBV15

CDR3aa: CATSTSGTDTQYF
CDR3nt: TGTGCCACCAGCACTTCCGGGACAGATACGCAGTATTTT
j_gene: TRBJ2-3
abundance: NA
len: 13
d_gene: NA
v_gene: TRBV15

CDR3aa: CSGWDYQAGELFF
CDR3nt: TGCAGCGGCTGGGACTATCAAGCCGGGGAGCTGTTTTTT
j_gene: TRBJ2-2
abundance: NA
len: 13
d_gene: TRBD2
v_gene: TRBV29-1

CDR3aa: CATSPGLAGGYEQFF
CDR3nt: TGTGCCACCAGTCCGGGACTAGCGGGAGGATATGAGCAGTTCTTC
j_gene: TRBJ2-1
abundance: NA
len: 15
d_gene: TRBD2
v_gene: TRBV15

CDR3aa: CASSSVTDEQFF
CDR3nt: TGCGCCAGCAGCTCTGTTACAGATGAGCAGTTCTTC
j_gene: TRBJ2-1
abundance: NA
len: 12
d_gene: NA
v_gene: TRBV5-1

CDR3aa: CAWSPGNRNSPLHF
CDR3nt: TGTGCCTGGAGCCCGGGAAACCGAAATTCACCCCTCCACTTT
j_gene: TRBJ1-6
abundance: NA
len: 14
d_gene: NA
v_gene: TRBV30

CDR3aa: CASSQEMGNNNEQFF
CDR3nt: TGCGCCAGCAGCCAAGAAATGGGGAACAACAATGAGCAGTTCTTC
j_gene: TRBJ2-1
abundance: NA
len: 15
d_gene: NA
v_gene: TRBV4-1

CDR3aa: CASSELRDSPYNEQFF
CDR3nt: TGTGCCAGCAGTGAATTGAGGGACAGTCCGTACAATGAGCAGTTCTTC
j_gene: TRBJ2-1
abundance: few
len: 16
d_gene: TRBD1
v_gene: TRBV25-1

CDR3aa: CASSETNTGELFF
CDR3nt: TGTGCCAGCAGCGAAACAAACACCGGGGAGCTGTTTTTT
j_gene: TRBJ2-2
abundance: NA
len: 13
d_gene: NA
v_gene: TRBV7-2

CDR3aa: CASSLGGDFWEQYF
CDR3nt: TGTGCCAGCAGCTTGGGGGGTGACTTCTGGGAGCAGTACTTC
j_gene: TRBJ2-7
abundance: NA
len: 14
d_gene: NA
v_gene: TRBV5-6

CDR3aa: CASSDPIGFGNQPQHF
CDR3nt: TGTGCCAGCAGCGATCCAATAGGGTTTGGGAATCAGCCCCAGCATTTT
j_gene: TRBJ1-5
abundance: NA
len: 16
d_gene: NA
v_gene: TRBV2